This T cell receptor beta chain was identified in a study of blood T cell repertoires in COVID-19. Looking at the study overall: Whether acute or convalescent, the COVID-19 samples came from the United States, Italy and Spain.

Original data processing: The authors estimated nucleated cell counts from reference gene primer amplification. The table came from immunoSEQ multiplex PCR; TCRdb's copy has only in-frame clones and leaves some out. The V and J calls and clone size are taken from that table; D and trimming were inferred from the DNA. The data contain about 350,000 clones, roughly 87% of them singletons. Adults between roughly 18 and 89 years of age took part from fewer than 30 US areas. Participants' reported clinical history set cohort assignment. The V gene lost 4 bases and the J gene lost 4 bases, with 13 bases spanning the gap. Per germline, CDR1 LNHDA and CDR2 SQIVND (reference sequence). The CDR3 length is 14 residues.

The origin of this receptor is a woman in her 30s who had recovered from COVID-19. V and J are TRBV19 and TRBJ1-1; tentatively, D is TRBD1 (6 bases). Sequencing used PBMCs or T cells enriched from blood (not recorded which). The chain's CDR3 is CASSTRRGGTEAFF. As DNA, the CDR3 is TGTGCCAGTAGTACCCGAAGGGGGGGCACTGAAGCTTTCTTT.